A single T cell receptor (beta chain) is shown here with its context. Its matching antigen is unknown. The data originate from a study of PD-1 blockade in mismatch repair-deficient tumors. Study conclusions and caveats: Tumor-resident clones, often absent from pretreatment blood, expanded after pembrolizumab and then contracted.

Method: immunoSEQ multiplex PCR; TCRdb's copy keeps in-frame clones and lacks some. The sample carries 30,000 to 45,000 clones, 65% to 85% recorded once. V lost 3 bases and J lost 6; bases outside the gene matches: 1. The CDR3 length is 12 residues. CDR1 and CDR2 from the germline V gene are MNHEY and SMNVEV (reference sequence). This receptor was identified in an adult with mismatch repair-deficient cancer. The specimen was PBMCs, collected 38 to 40 weeks after starting pembrolizumab. This sequence joins TRBV27 and TRBJ1-2, with TRBD1 matching 7 bases. The CDR3 DNA reads TGTGCCAGCAGTTTGACAGGGAATGGCTACACCTTC. Its protein product is CASSLTGNGYTF.